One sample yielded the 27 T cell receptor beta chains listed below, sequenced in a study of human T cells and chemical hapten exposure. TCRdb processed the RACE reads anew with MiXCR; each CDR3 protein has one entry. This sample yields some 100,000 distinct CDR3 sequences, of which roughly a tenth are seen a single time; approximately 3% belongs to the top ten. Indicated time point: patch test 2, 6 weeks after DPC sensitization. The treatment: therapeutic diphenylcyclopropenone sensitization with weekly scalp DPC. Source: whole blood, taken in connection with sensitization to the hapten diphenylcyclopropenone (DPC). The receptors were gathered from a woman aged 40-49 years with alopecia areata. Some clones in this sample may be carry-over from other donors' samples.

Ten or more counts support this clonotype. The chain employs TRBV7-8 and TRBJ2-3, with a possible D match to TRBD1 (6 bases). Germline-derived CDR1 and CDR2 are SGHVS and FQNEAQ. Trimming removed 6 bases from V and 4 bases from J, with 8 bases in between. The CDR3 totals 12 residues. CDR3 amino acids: CASRDRSDTQYF. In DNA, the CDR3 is TGTGCCAGCAGGGACAGATCAGATACGCAGTATTTT.

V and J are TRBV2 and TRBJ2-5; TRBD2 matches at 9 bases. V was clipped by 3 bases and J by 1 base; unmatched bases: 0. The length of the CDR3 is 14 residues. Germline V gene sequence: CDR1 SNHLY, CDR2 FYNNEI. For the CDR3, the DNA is TGTGCCAGCAGTGAGACTAGCGGCCAAGAGACCCAGTACTTC. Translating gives CASSETSGQETQYF.

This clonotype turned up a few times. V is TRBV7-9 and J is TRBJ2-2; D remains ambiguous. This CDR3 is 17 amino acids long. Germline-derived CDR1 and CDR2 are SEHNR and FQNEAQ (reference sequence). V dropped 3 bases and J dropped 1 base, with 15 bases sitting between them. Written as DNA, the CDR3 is TGTGCCAGCAGCTTGTCTCCACGGGCAGGGAACACCGGGGAGCTGTTTTTT. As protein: CASSLSPRAGNTGELFF. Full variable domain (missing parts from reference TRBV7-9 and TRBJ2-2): DTGVSQNPRHKITKRGQNVTFRCDPISEHNRLYWYRQTLGQGPEFLTYFQNEAQLEKSRLLSDRFSAERPKGSFSTLEIQRTEQGDSAMYLCASSLSPRAGNTGELFFGEGSRLTVL.

This CDR3 reads CASRGTSYGYTF. As DNA, the CDR3 is TGTGCCAGCAGAGGGACAAGCTATGGCTACACCTTC. The chain recombines TRBV2 with TRBJ1-2; possibly TRBD1 for D (6 bases). The CDR3 loop spans 12 amino acids. V lost 6 bases and J lost 4, with 9 bases in between. Germline loops: CDR1 SNHLY, CDR2 FYNNEI.

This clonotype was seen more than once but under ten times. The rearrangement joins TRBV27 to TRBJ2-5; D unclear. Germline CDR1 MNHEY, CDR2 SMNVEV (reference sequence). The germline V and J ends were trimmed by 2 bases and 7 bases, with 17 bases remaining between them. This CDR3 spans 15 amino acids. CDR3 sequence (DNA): TGTGCCAGCAGTTTACAGGCGGCAGCTCGCGGGACCCAGTACTTC. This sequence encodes CASSLQAAARGTQYF.

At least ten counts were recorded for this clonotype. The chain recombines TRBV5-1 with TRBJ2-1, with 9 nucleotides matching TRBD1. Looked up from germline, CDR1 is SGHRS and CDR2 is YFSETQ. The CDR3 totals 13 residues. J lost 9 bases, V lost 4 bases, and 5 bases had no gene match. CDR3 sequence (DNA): TGCGCCAGCAGCAAAGGACAGGGGTTTGAGCAGTTCTTC. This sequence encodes CASSKGQGFEQFF.

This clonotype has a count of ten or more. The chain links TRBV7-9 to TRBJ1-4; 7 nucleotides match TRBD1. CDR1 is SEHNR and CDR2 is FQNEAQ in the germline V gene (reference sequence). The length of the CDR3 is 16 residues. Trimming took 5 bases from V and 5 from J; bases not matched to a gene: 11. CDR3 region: CASSQEYRGGNEKLFF. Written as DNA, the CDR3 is TGTGCCAGCAGCCAGGAGTACAGGGGTGGAAATGAAAAACTGTTTTTT.

DNA of the CDR3: TGCAGTGCTAGAGATATACGTGGCAGCGGCAATCAGCCCCAGCATTTT. Translating gives CSARDIRGSGNQPQHF. The chain is built from TRBV20-1 and TRBJ1-5; D is unclear. V gave up 0 bases and J gave up 2 bases, with 14 bases separating them. This CDR3 spans 16 amino acids. Germline CDR1 is DFQATT and CDR2 is SNEGSKA (reference sequence).

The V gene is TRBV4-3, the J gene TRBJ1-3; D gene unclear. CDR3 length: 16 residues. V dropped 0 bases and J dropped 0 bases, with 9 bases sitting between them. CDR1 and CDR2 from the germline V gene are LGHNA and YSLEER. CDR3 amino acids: CASSQEWAISGNTIYF. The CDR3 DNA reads TGCGCCAGCAGCCAAGAGTGGGCTATCTCTGGAAACACCATATATTTT.

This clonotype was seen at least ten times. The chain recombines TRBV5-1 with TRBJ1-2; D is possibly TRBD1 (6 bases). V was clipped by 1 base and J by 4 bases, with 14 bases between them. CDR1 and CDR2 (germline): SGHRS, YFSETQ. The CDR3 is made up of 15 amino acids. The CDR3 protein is CASSLSTGLGYGYTF. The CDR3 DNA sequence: TGCGCCAGCAGCTTGTCTACAGGGCTGGGCTATGGCTACACCTTC.

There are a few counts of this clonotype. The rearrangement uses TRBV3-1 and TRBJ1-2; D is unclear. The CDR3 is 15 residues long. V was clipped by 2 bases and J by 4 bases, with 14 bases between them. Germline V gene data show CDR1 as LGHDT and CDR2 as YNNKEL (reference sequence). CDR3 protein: CASSQIMPGTYGYTF. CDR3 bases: TGTGCCAGCAGCCAAATCATGCCAGGAACCTATGGCTACACCTTC.

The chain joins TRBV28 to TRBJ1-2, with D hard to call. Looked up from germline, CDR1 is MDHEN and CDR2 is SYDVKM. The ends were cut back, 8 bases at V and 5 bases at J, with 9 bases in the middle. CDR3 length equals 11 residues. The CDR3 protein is CASGWWYGYTF. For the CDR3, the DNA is TGTGCCAGCGGATGGTGGTATGGCTACACCTTC.

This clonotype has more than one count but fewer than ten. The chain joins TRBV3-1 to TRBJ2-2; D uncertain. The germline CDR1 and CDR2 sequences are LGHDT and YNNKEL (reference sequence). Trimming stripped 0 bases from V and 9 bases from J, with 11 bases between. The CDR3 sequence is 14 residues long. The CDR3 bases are TGTGCCAGCAGCCAAGACTCAGCTCGTCGGGAGCTGTTTTTT. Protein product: CASSQDSARRELFF.

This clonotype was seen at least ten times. DNA for the CDR3: TGTGCCAGCAGCTTTACCGGGACAGGGAACTACGAGCAGTACTTC. It encodes CASSFTGTGNYEQYF. V usage is TRBV7-2 and J usage is TRBJ2-7; 9 positions match TRBD1. CDR3 size: 15 residues. Trimming at V came to 3 bases and at J to 3 bases, leaving 6 bases not matched to a gene. CDR1 is SGHTA, CDR2 FQGNSA, per germline. Full variable domain (rest looked up from reference TRBV7-2 and TRBJ2-7): GAGVSQSPSNKVTEKGKDVELRCDPISGHTALYWYRQSLGQGLEFLIYFQGNSAPDKSGLPSDRFSAERTGGSVSTLTIQRTQQEDSAVYLCASSFTGTGNYEQYFGPGTRLTVT.

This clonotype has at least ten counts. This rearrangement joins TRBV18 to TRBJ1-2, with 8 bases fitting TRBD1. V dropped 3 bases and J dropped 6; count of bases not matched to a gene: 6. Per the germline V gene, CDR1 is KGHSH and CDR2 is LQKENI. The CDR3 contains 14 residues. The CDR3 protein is CASSPDRDSHGYTF. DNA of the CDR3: TGTGCCAGCTCACCGGACAGGGATTCGCATGGCTACACCTTC.

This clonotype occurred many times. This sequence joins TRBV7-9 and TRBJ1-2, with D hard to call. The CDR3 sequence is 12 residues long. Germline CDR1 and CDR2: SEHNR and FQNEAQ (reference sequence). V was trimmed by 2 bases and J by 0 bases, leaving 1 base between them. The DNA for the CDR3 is TGTGCCAGCAGCTTAACTAACTATGGCTACACCTTC. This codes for CASSLTNYGYTF. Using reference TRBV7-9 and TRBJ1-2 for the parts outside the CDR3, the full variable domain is DTGVSQNPRHKITKRGQNVTFRCDPISEHNRLYWYRQTLGQGPEFLTYFQNEAQLEKSRLLSDRFSAERPKGSFSTLEIQRTEQGDSAMYLCASSLTNYGYTFGSGTRLTVV.

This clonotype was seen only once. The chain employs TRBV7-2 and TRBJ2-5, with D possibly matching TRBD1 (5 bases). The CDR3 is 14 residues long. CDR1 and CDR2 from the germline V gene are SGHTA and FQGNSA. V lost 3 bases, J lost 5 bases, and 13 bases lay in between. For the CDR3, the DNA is TGTGCCAGCAGCTTGCTCCAGGGTATTGAGACCCAGTACTTC. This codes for CASSLLQGIETQYF.

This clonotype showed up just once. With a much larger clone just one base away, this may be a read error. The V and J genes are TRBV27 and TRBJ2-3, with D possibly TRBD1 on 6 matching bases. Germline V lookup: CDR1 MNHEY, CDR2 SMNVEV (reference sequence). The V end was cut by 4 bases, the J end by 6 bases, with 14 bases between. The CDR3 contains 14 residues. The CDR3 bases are TGTGCCAGCAGTTATAGGGACACGGAGGATACGCAGTATTTT. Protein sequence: CASSYRDTEDTQYF.

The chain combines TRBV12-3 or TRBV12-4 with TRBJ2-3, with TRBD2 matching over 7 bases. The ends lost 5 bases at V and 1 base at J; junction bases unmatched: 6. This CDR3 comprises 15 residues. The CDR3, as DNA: TGTGCCAGCAGTGGGGTAGCGGGCCGCACAGATACGCAGTATTTT. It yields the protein CASSGVAGRTDTQYF.

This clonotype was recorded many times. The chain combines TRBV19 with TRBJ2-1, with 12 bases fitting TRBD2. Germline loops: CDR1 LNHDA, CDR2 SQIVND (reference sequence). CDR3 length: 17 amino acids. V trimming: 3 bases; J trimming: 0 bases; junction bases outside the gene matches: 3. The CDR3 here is CASSIGLAGISYNEQFF. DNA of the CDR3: TGTGCCAGTAGTATTGGACTAGCGGGGATCTCCTACAATGAGCAGTTCTTC.

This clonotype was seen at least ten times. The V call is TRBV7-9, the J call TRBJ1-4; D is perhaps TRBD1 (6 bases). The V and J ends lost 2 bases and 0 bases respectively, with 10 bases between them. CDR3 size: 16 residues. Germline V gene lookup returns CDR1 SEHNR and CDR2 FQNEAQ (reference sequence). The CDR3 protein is CASSLSGAPTNEKLFF. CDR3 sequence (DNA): TGTGCCAGCAGCTTATCGGGGGCCCCAACTAATGAAAAACTGTTTTTT.

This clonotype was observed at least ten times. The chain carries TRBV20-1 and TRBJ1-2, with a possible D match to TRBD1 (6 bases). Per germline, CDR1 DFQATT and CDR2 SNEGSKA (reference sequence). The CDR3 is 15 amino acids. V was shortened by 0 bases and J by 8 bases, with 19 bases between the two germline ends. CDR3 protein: CSARDHRALPGGYTF. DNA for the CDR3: TGCAGTGCTAGAGATCACAGGGCTCTCCCGGGGGGCTACACCTTC.

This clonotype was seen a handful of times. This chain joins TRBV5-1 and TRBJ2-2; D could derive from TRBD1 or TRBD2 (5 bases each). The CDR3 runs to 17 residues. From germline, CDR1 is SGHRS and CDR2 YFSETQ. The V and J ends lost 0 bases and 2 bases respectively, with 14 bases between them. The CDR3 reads CASSLAKGTANTGELFF. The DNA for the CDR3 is TGCGCCAGCAGCTTGGCCAAAGGGACCGCCAACACCGGGGAGCTGTTTTTT. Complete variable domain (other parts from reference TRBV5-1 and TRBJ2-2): KAGVTQTPRYLIKTRGQQVTLSCSPISGHRSVSWYQQTPGQGLQFLFEYFSETQRNKGNFPGRFSGRQFSNSRSEMNVSTLELGDSALYLCASSLAKGTANTGELFFGEGSRLTVL.

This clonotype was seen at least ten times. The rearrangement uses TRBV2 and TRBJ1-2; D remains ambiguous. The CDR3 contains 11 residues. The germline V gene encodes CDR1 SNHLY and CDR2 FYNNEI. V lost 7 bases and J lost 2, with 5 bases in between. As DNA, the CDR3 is TGTGCCAGCAAGGCGAACTATGGCTACACCTTC. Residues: CASKANYGYTF.

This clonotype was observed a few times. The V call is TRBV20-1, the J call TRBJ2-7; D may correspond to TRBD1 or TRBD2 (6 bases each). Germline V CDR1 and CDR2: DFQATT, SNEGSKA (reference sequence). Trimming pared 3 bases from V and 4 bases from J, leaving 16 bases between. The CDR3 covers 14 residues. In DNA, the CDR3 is TGCAGTGCTAGGTTCTTGGGGGGCCTTTACGAGCAGTACTTC. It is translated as CSARFLGGLYEQYF.

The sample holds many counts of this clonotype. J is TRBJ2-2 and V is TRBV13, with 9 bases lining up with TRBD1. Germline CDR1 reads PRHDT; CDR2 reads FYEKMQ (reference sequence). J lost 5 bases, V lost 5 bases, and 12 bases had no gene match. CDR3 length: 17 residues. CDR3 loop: CASSVAFGQGKTGELFF. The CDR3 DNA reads TGTGCCAGCAGCGTCGCCTTTGGACAGGGGAAAACCGGGGAGCTGTTTTTT.

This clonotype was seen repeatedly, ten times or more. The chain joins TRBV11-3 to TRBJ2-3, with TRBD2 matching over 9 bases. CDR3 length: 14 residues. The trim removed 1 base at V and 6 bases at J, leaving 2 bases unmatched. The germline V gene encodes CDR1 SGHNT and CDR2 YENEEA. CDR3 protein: CASSLGGGADTQYF. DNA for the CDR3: TGTGCCAGCAGCTTAGGCGGGGGGGCGGATACGCAGTATTTT.